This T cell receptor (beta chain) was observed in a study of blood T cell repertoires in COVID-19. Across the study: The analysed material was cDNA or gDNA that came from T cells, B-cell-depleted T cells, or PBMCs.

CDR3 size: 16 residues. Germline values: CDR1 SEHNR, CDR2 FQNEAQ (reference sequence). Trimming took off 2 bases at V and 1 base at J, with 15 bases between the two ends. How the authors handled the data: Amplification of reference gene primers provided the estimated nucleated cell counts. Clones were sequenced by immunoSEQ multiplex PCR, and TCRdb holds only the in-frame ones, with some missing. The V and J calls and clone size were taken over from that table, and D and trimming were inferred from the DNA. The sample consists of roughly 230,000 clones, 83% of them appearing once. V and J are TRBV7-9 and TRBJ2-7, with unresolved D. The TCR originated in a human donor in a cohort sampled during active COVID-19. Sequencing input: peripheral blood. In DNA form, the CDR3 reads TGTGCCAGCAGCTTATCTCCCGGGTTCGGTTCCTACGAGCAGTACTTC. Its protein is CASSLSPGFGSYEQYF.